What follows is one TCR beta chain and its context. There is no known antigen for this receptor. Base qualities are missing; no much larger clone stands one base away. The library was produced with 5' RACE. Reads for this sample came from an Illumina HiSeq 2500. A second roughly 6 to 11 cycle PCR used a sample-barcoded 5' primer and a J-beta primer mix. A template-switch 5' adaptor carrying 12 random nucleotides introduced a unique molecular identifier onto each TCR beta cDNA molecule. Each sample yielded at least 2.5 million CDR3-containing paired-end reads. First-strand cDNA synthesis was performed from all RNA using the Mint cDNA synthesis kit, with priming by a TRBC-specific oligonucleotide. Following uracil-DNA glycosylase treatment, a first 18-cycle PCR with universal primers M1SS and BC2_uni_R was performed on all cDNA. The source study handled its data this way. For normalization, 1 million high-quality reads, each with a distinct molecular identifier, were randomly selected from each sample. Reads with shared molecular identifiers were discarded instead of being binned into consensus sequences. MiTCR, with a Q25 quality threshold and the strictest error-elimination algorithm, was used for CDR3 identification, clonotype clustering and error correction. Lower-bound total TCR beta diversity was estimated with a nonparametric unseen species model using Euler transformation. TCRdb trimmed public reads at Q25 via fastp, called clones via MiXCR and kept in-frame beta chains. Under each unique CDR3 protein, matching rows form one entry showing the most common genes and DNA. In this record, the V and J calls reflect TCRdb's handling and not the investigators' own analysis. In this sample the table shows approximately 830,000 distinct CDR3 sequences, about 59% of which occur a single time. The leading ten clones occupy roughly a quarter of the sample.

This sample is part of a study of blood T cells in healthy people across ages (dated by TCRdb to between 2015 and 2017). Regarding the complete study: In model experiments, roughly one uniquely barcoded TCR beta cDNA molecule per two T cells was captured by template switching. Using deep sequencing normalized with unique cDNA molecular identifiers, the study measured how TCR beta repertoire diversity changes with age. Four age groups were formed from the donors: young (average approximately 16 years), middle-aged (less than 40), aged (under 70) and long-lived (less than 85). To avoid experimental bias, donors of different ages were randomly spread across the sequencing lanes. Using the same blood draw, the study looked at two additional independent replicas of 1 million unique cDNA reads for two donors, one aged 18 to 29 and the other aged 80 or older.

Taken from cysteine to phenylalanine, the CDR3 has 12 residues. The DNA shown is the 36-base CDR3, in frame from base 1. V was cut back by 6 bases and J by 9 bases, leaving a gap of 14 bases between them. What the study reported, not specific to this receptor: Estimates of total diversity based on one million sequenced T cells were considered lower bounds and underestimates. Observed TCR beta diversity per million T cells fell roughly linearly with age, and a significant reduction was already apparent by age roughly 40. Conclusive comparison of naive and antigen-experienced compartments was prevented by the profiling of bulk unsorted PBMCs. Compared with the aged group, the long-lived group had more naive CD4+ T cells, fewer expanded clones and increased TCR diversity, a pattern suggesting age selection. Donor CMV infection status was unknown, potentially confounding age-related changes in expanded clonotypes. There was a strong correlation between observed TCR beta diversity and the percentage of naive T cells measured by flow cytometry.

The donors were roughly 39 Caucasian individuals from Russia, aged roughly 6 to 90 years, who were systemically healthy. Each donor gave around 9 milliliters of peripheral blood, collected into EDTA-treated Vacutainer tubes. PBMCs were isolated by Ficoll-Paque density-gradient centrifugation, with at least 6.5 million obtained per sample. Total RNA, at least 5 micrograms per sample, was extracted from PBMCs with Trizol reagent. Naive CD45RAhigh/CD27high T cell percentages were measured by flow cytometry on a PBMC aliquot from every donor. Sequencing was performed on blood. Recombination linked TRBV12-3 or TRBV12-4 to TRBJ2-5, with an unclear D gene assignment. This TCR derives from a man aged 25 to 40 in good health. For the CDR3, the sequence is CASRLPGSSQYF. The DNA reads as follows: TGTGCCAGCAGGTTACCCGGTTCGTCCCAGTACTTC.